The clone carrying this T cell receptor beta chain was seen repeatedly, ten times or more. Its antigen remains unknown. This sample is part of a study of neurological immune-mediated disorders. Across the study: Multiple sclerosis patients numbered around 35, with approximately 31 relapsing-remitting and 3 secondary progressive.

TCRdb reprocessed the 5' RACE reads with MiXCR, giving one entry per CDR3 protein. The sample includes tens of thousands of distinct CDR3 sequences, 3.5% to 5% of them seen just once. Study results and caveats: One cluster of related CDR3 sequences contained, by phylogenetic grouping, the repertoires of 18 of 34 multiple sclerosis patients and formed a possible signature.

CDR1 MNHEY and CDR2 SVGEGT come from the germline V gene. Trimming stripped 6 bases from V and 7 bases from J, with 12 bases between. The CDR3 spans 13 residues. The rearrangement links TRBV6-2 or TRBV6-3 to TRBJ2-2; the D is unclear. Sequencing used PBMCs. The TCR was taken from a woman in her fifties or sixties with multiple sclerosis. CDR3 loop: CASSHPRSGELFF. The CDR3 nucleotides read TGTGCCAGCAGCCACCCAAGGAGCGGGGAGCTGTTTTTT.